This T cell receptor beta chain was found in a study of T-cell reconstitution after alpha-beta-depleted transplantation in children. V dropped 5 bases and J dropped 3 bases, with 11 bases sitting between them. CDR3 length equals 13 residues. The V gene's germline CDR1 is SGHVS and CDR2 FNYEAQ. A TCRbeta library incorporating unique molecular identifiers was prepared. TCRdb re-analysed the PCR reads in MiXCR, keeping a single row per CDR3 protein. The table records approximately 430,000 distinct CDR3 sequences, 15% to 20% of them present only once. This receptor was obtained from a boy less than two years old who had a stem cell transplant for Wiskott-Aldrich syndrome, so the T cells may come from the graft donor. Material: PBMCs, mostly from graft donor cells, obtained 360 days after TCRalphabeta/CD19-depleted stem cell transplant. This chain links TRBV7-6 with TRBJ2-7; D is ambiguous. This chain's CDR3 is CASSRAFNYEQYF. As DNA, the CDR3 is TGTGCCAGCAGCCGAGCCTTTAACTACGAGCAGTACTTC.